This passage covers 30 T cell receptor beta chains from one sample sequenced in a study of cytomegalovirus exposure and HLA in healthy donors. This PCR relied on a set of 60 Vbeta primers and 13 Jbeta primers. Measured with immunoSEQ multiplex PCR; TCRdb has only the in-frame clones, and not every one. The table has approximately 150,000 clones, roughly 80% seen once. Sequenced input: PBMCs. The receptors here all came from a man aged 30 to 39 in good health and CMV-seronegative.

With regard to this clone: Different DNA sequences within this sample yield the same CDR3. The J gene is TRBJ2-1, the V gene TRBV15; possibly TRBD2 for D (6 bases). There are 19 residues in the CDR3. Germline loops: CDR1 LNHNV, CDR2 YYDKDF (reference sequence). The ends were cut back, 0 bases at V and 2 bases at J, with 20 bases in the middle. The CDR3 region has the DNA TGTGCCACCAGCAGAGAGGGGGGTTCAGCGGGTGAGACCTACAATGAGCAGTTCTTC. Protein: CATSREGGSAGETYNEQFF.

V is TRBV9 and J is TRBJ2-7, with 9 bases that match TRBD2. CDR3 length: 15 amino acids. The germline CDR1 and CDR2 sequences are SGDLS and YYNGEE. The V segment lost 3 bases and the J segment 4 bases; nucleotides outside the gene matches: 8. CDR3 sequence (DNA): TGTGCCAGCAGCGCTTTAGCGGGAGAGGAATACGAGCAGTACTTC. It yields the protein CASSALAGEEYEQYF.

The CDR3 nucleotides read TGTGCCAGGACCCGGGACAGCGTCACTGGAAACACCATATATTTT. Encoded protein: CARTRDSVTGNTIYF. The chain links TRBV21-1 to TRBJ1-3; the table's D call, TRBD1, was not checked against the DNA. TRBV21-1 is recorded as a pseudogene. The CDR3 is 15 amino acids.

This sequence joins TRBV11-3 and TRBJ2-6; unclear D gene. CDR1 and CDR2 (germline): SGHNT, YENEEA. This CDR3 region has 16 residues. V was cut by 6 bases and J by 2 bases, with 14 bases left in between. The CDR3 DNA sequence: TGTGCCAGCAGTATGGCTCCCCTCACTGGGGCCAACGTCCTGACTTTC. Protein sequence: CASSMAPLTGANVLTF.

The rearrangement links TRBV11-2 to TRBJ2-2; 8 nucleotides align to TRBD2. V dropped 3 bases and J dropped 2; count of bases not matched to a gene: 5. The CDR3 runs to 16 residues. Germline V gives CDR1 SGHAT, CDR2 FQNNGV. CDR3 nucleotide sequence: TGTGCCAGCAGCTTCCTAACTAGCGGAAACACCGGGGAGCTGTTTTTT. Protein: CASSFLTSGNTGELFF.

The chain links TRBV10-3 to TRBJ1-1, with D unresolved. Trimming stripped 1 base from V and 3 bases from J, with 6 bases between. Germline loops: CDR1 ENHRY, CDR2 SYGVKD. The CDR3 contains 13 residues. DNA of the CDR3: TGTGCCATCAGTGAGTTCCCCTACACTGAAGCTTTCTTT. Amino acids: CAISEFPYTEAFF.

The V and J genes are TRBV18 and TRBJ2-1, with TRBD2 matching over 9 bases. CDR1 is KGHSH, CDR2 LQKENI, per germline. The J segment lost 5 bases and the V segment lost 2 bases, leaving 4 bases of the junction unmatched. The CDR3 extends over 15 amino acids. CDR3 sequence reads: CASSPLAGVNNEQFF. In nucleotides, the CDR3 is TGTGCCAGCTCACCATTAGCGGGAGTAAACAATGAGCAGTTCTTC.

CDR3 nucleotides: TGTGCCAGCAGCTCTCGACAGGGGCGTCGGTACGAGCAGTACTTC. This gives the protein CASSSRQGRRYEQYF. The V call is TRBV7-6, the J call TRBJ2-7, with TRBD1 identical over 8 bases. Germline trimming cut 4 bases from V and 4 bases from J; bases unmatched to any gene: 9. From germline, CDR1 is SGHVS and CDR2 FNYEAQ. The CDR3 extends over 15 amino acids.

The CDR3 DNA sequence: TGTGCCAGCACTTCGGGACAGGGTGACGGGGAGCTGTTTTTT. Translating gives CASTSGQGDGELFF. The V gene is TRBV7-6, the J gene TRBJ2-2; 9 positions match TRBD1. The CDR3 runs 14 residues. Germline trimming cut 7 bases from V and 7 bases from J; bases unmatched to any gene: 7. CDR1 is SGHVS and CDR2 is FNYEAQ in the germline V gene.

V gene TRBV28 combines with J gene TRBJ1-3; weak D call: TRBD1 (6 bases). The CDR3 totals 15 residues. Germline lookup yields CDR1 MDHEN and CDR2 SYDVKM. Trimming took 7 bases from V and 2 from J, leaving 15 bases between them. This chain's CDR3 is CASTSPGVPGNTIYF. The CDR3 DNA reads as TGTGCCAGCACCTCGCCAGGGGTTCCTGGAAACACCATATATTTT.

The CDR3 DNA follows: TGTGCCAGCAGTTATCAGGGTCCTCCCTACGAGCAGTACTTC. It is translated as CASSYQGPPYEQYF. The chain carries TRBV27 and TRBJ2-7, with D possibly being TRBD1 (5 bases). Germline CDR1 is MNHEY and CDR2 is SMNVEV (reference sequence). V gave up 4 bases and J gave up 2 bases, with 12 bases separating them. This CDR3 comprises 14 residues.

The DNA for the CDR3 is TGTGCCAGCAGCTTATCAGGGAGGAACAATGAGCAGTTCTTC. Amino acid sequence: CASSLSGRNNEQFF. The V gene is TRBV11-2, the J gene TRBJ2-1; a possible D gene is TRBD2 (6 bases). V was shortened by 2 bases and J by 5 bases, with 10 bases between the two germline ends. The CDR3 spans 14 residues. CDR1 SGHAT and CDR2 FQNNGV come from the germline V gene. Based on the CDR3 plus reference TRBV11-2 and TRBJ2-1, the full variable domain is EAGVAQSPRYKIIEKRQSVAFWCNPISGHATLYWYQQILGQGPKLLIQFQNNGVVDDSQLPKDRFSAERLKGVDSTLKIQPAKLEDSAVYLCASSLSGRNNEQFFGPGTRLTVL.

This chain's CDR3 is CASSYSYSSKYNEQFF. The CDR3 region has the DNA TGTGCCAGCAGTTACTCGTACAGTTCCAAATACAATGAGCAGTTCTTC. This chain uses TRBV6-5 with TRBJ2-1; no clear D. Looked up from germline, CDR1 is MNHEY and CDR2 is SVGAGI. There are 16 residues in the CDR3. The V end lost 0 bases, the J end lost 4 bases, and 13 bases lay between the germline ends.

The rearrangement links TRBV7-2 to TRBJ1-2, with D uncertain. V was trimmed by 3 bases and J by 0 bases, leaving 5 bases between them. The CDR3 is 13 residues long. The germline gives CDR1 SGHTA, CDR2 FQGNSA. As DNA, the CDR3 is TGTGCCAGCAGCTTTAACACTAACTATGGCTACACCTTC. Its translation: CASSFNTNYGYTF.

The J gene is TRBJ2-7, the V gene TRBV11-2; the match to TRBD1 covers 8 bases. Losses at the gene ends were 7 bases for V and 3 bases for J; bases not matched to a gene: 11. This CDR3 has 15 amino acids. The germline V gene has CDR1 SGHAT and CDR2 FQNNGV. The DNA of the CDR3 is TGTGCCAGCACCTCTTCTCGGACAGGGTACTACGAGCAGTACTTC. Translating gives CASTSSRTGYYEQYF.

This chain uses TRBV7-2 with TRBJ2-5; D uncertain. This CDR3 spans 13 amino acids. Germline V gene data show CDR1 as SGHTA and CDR2 as FQGNSA. V was cut by 5 bases and J by 2 bases, with 9 bases left in between. The CDR3 region is CASSAYYQETQYF. The CDR3 nucleotides are TGTGCCAGCAGCGCGTATTATCAAGAGACCCAGTACTTC.

This sequence joins TRBV28 and TRBJ2-7; a weak D match, TRBD1 (5 bases). The germline V and J ends were trimmed by 5 bases and 5 bases, with 25 bases remaining between them. This CDR3 contains 17 residues. Germline CDR1 MDHEN, CDR2 SYDVKM. The CDR3 coding sequence is TGTGCCAGCAGTCATAATTATCGTGTCAGGGAAGTGAACGAGCAGTACTTC. This encodes CASSHNYRVREVNEQYF.

The V gene is TRBV9, the J gene TRBJ1-4; D possibly corresponds to TRBD1 (6 bases). Trimming left V 3 bases short and J 3 bases short, with 12 bases between. The germline CDR1 and CDR2 sequences are SGDLS and YYNGEE. The CDR3 is 15 amino acids. This chain's CDR3 is CASSAQGMANEKLFF. The CDR3 region has the DNA TGTGCCAGCAGCGCCCAGGGGATGGCTAATGAAAAACTGTTTTTT.

The V gene is TRBV19, the J gene TRBJ1-2, with D possibly matching TRBD1 (5 bases). CDR1 is LNHDA, CDR2 SQIVND, per germline (reference sequence). Trimming took 7 bases from V and 2 from J, leaving 14 bases between them. The CDR3 contains 14 residues. Written as DNA, the CDR3 is TGTGCCAGTACCCTACGGGCAGGGAACTATGGCTACACCTTC. Its translation: CASTLRAGNYGYTF.

The rearrangement links TRBV5-4 to TRBJ2-5; weak D call: TRBD1 (5 bases). Between the trimmed V and J ends, which lost 1 base and 0 bases, there was a span of 7 bases. Germline V gene data show CDR1 as SGHNT and CDR2 as YYREEE (reference sequence). This CDR3 region has 14 residues. In nucleotides, the CDR3 is TGTGCCAGCAGCTTGCTAGGGGACCAAGAGACCCAGTACTTC. This encodes CASSLLGDQETQYF. The variable domain in full, with the rest retrieved from reference TRBV5-4 and TRBJ2-5, is ETGVTQSPTHLIKTRGQQVTLRCSSQSGHNTVSWYQQALGQGPQFIFQYYREEENGRGNFPPRFSGLQFPNYSSELNVNALELDDSALYLCASSLLGDQETQYFGPGTRLLVL.

CDR3 residues: CASSTPTNTGELFF. In nucleotides, the CDR3 is TGTGCCAGCAGTACTCCCACGAACACCGGGGAGCTGTTTTTT. The chain has TRBV6-1 and TRBJ2-2; D gene unclear. CDR3 length: 14 amino acids. V was clipped by 5 bases and J by 0 bases, with 7 bases between them. The germline gives CDR1 MNHNS, CDR2 SASEGT.

This chain joins TRBV18 and TRBJ1-1, with 8 positions matching TRBD1. CDR1 is KGHSH and CDR2 is LQKENI in the germline V gene. The length of the CDR3 is 15 residues. J lost 5 bases, V lost 1 base, and 6 bases had no gene match. CDR3 DNA: TGTGCCAGCTCACCACTATCCGGGACAGGAACTGAAGCTTTCTTT. It encodes CASSPLSGTGTEAFF.

The chain has TRBV28 and TRBJ1-1, with D uncertain. The germline V and J ends were trimmed by 1 base and 2 bases, with 5 bases remaining between them. Germline lookup yields CDR1 MDHEN and CDR2 SYDVKM. This CDR3 contains 13 residues. In DNA form, the CDR3 reads TGTGCCAGCAGTTTATCAGAAAACACTGAAGCTTTCTTT. Translating it yields CASSLSENTEAFF.

This rearrangement joins TRBV28 to TRBJ2-1; no firm D call. CDR1 is MDHEN, CDR2 SYDVKM, per germline. V lost 6 bases and J 0 bases, leaving 12 bases between the germline ends. This CDR3 contains 15 residues. CDR3 DNA: TGTGCCAGCAGCCTCTCTGTCTTCTCCTACAATGAGCAGTTCTTC. Amino acid sequence: CASSLSVFSYNEQFF. Drawing the rest from reference TRBV28 and TRBJ2-1, the complete variable domain is DVKVTQSSRYLVKRTGEKVFLECVQDMDHENMFWYRQDPGLGLRLIYFSYDVKMKEKGDIPEGYSVSREKKERFSLILESASTNQTSMYLCASSLSVFSYNEQFFGPGTRLTVL.

V gene TRBV6-1 combines with J gene TRBJ1-1; D gene uncertain. The CDR3 is made up of 14 amino acids. Germline V gene sequence: CDR1 MNHNS, CDR2 SASEGT. Trimming took off 0 bases at V and 3 bases at J, with 8 bases between the two ends. CDR3 bases: TGTGCCAGCAGTGAAGCGCGGGCGTACACTGAAGCTTTCTTT. This gives the protein CASSEARAYTEAFF.

The V call is TRBV19, the J call TRBJ2-1, with TRBD2 identical over 10 bases. The CDR3 runs to 17 residues. Germline trimming cut 3 bases from V and 6 bases from J; bases unmatched to any gene: 11. CDR1 and CDR2 from the germline V gene are LNHDA and SQIVND (reference sequence). The CDR3 here is CASSMGLAIWSGNEQFF. For the CDR3, the DNA is TGTGCCAGTAGTATGGGACTAGCGATTTGGAGTGGCAATGAGCAGTTCTTC.

V and J are TRBV30 and TRBJ1-5; no clear D. The length of the CDR3 is 12 residues. Trimming took off 0 bases at V and 6 bases at J, with 6 bases between the two ends. CDR1 is GTSNPN and CDR2 is SVGIG in the germline V gene (reference sequence). The CDR3: CAWSVPGQPQHF. DNA of the CDR3: TGTGCCTGGAGTGTACCCGGTCAGCCCCAGCATTTT.

The chain links TRBV5-1 to TRBJ1-6, with D hard to call. Germline CDR1 SGHRS, CDR2 YFSETQ. CDR3 length: 15 amino acids. V lost 4 bases and J lost 4, with 12 bases in between. CDR3 DNA: TGCGCCAGCAGCCCCCTGGGCCAATATAATTCACCCCTCCACTTT. This translates into CASSPLGQYNSPLHF.

This clone is a singleton in its sample. The CDR3 region is CATSKIAGEETQYF. CDR3 nucleotides: TGTGCCACCAGCAAAATAGCGGGAGAAGAGACCCAGTACTTC. This chain connects TRBV15 to TRBJ2-5, with TRBD2 identical over 9 bases. V was clipped by 4 bases and J by 3 bases; unmatched bases: 3. CDR1 LNHNV and CDR2 YYDKDF come from the germline V gene (reference sequence). This CDR3 region has 14 residues. The whole variable domain, filled in from reference TRBV15 and TRBJ2-5, reads DAMVIQNPRYQVTQFGKPVTLSCSQTLNHNVMYWYQQKSSQAPKLLFHYYDKDFNNEADTPDNFQSRRPNTSFCFLDIRSPGLGDTAMYLCATSKIAGEETQYFGPGTRLLVL.

The chain combines TRBV18 with TRBJ1-4; TRBD1 matches 7 bases. Looked up from germline, CDR1 is KGHSH and CDR2 is LQKENI. The CDR3 totals 15 residues. The ends lost 0 bases at V and 5 bases at J; junction bases unmatched: 3. The CDR3 DNA reads TGTGCCAGCTCACCACCGGGACAGTTCAATGAAAAACTGTTTTTT. Its translation is CASSPPGQFNEKLFF. The whole variable domain, filled in from reference TRBV18 and TRBJ1-4, reads NAGVMQNPRHLVRRRGQEARLRCSPMKGHSHVYWYRQLPEEGLKFMVYLQKENIIDESGMPKERFSAEFPKEGPSILRIQQVVRGDSAAYFCASSPPGQFNEKLFFGSGTQLSVL.